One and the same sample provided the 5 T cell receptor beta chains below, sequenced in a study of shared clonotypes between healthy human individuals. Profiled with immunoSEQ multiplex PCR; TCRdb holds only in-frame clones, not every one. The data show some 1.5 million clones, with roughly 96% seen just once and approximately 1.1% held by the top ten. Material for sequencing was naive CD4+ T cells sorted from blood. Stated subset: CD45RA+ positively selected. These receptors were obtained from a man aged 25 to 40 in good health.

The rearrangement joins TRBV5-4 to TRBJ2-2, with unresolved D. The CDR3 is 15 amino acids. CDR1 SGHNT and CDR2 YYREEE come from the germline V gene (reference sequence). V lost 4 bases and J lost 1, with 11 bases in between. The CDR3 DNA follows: TGTGCCAGCAGCGGGCCGCCTCAGAACACCGGGGAGCTGTTTTTT. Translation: CASSGPPQNTGELFF.

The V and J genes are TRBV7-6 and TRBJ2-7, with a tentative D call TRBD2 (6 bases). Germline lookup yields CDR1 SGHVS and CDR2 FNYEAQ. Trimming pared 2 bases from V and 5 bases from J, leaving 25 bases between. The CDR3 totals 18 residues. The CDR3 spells CASSLLSVGRSAGNEQYF. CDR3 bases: TGTGCCAGCAGCTTATTGAGTGTAGGGCGGTCGGCGGGAAACGAGCAGTACTTC.

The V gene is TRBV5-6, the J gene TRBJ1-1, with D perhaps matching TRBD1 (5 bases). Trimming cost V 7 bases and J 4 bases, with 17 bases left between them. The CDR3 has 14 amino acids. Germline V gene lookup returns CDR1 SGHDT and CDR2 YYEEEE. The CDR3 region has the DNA TGTGCCAGCGATCGGGGAGGGGTCGCCACTGAAGCTTTCTTT. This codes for CASDRGGVATEAFF.

CDR3 protein: CAWSGEGSLYGYTF. The CDR3 DNA sequence: TGTGCCTGGAGTGGGGAGGGGTCCCTCTATGGCTACACCTTC. The chain recombines TRBV30 with TRBJ1-2, with D possibly TRBD1 on 5 matching bases. Germline CDR1 is GTSNPN and CDR2 is SVGIG (reference sequence). Trimming took off 1 base at V and 4 bases at J, with 13 bases between the two ends. The CDR3 totals 14 residues.

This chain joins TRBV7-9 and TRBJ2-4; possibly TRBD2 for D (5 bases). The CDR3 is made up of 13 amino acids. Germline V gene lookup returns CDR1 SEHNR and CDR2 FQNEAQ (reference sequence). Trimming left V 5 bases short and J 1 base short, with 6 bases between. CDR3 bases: TGTGCCAGCAGCCCGGGGGCCAAAAACATTCAGTACTTC. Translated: CASSPGAKNIQYF.